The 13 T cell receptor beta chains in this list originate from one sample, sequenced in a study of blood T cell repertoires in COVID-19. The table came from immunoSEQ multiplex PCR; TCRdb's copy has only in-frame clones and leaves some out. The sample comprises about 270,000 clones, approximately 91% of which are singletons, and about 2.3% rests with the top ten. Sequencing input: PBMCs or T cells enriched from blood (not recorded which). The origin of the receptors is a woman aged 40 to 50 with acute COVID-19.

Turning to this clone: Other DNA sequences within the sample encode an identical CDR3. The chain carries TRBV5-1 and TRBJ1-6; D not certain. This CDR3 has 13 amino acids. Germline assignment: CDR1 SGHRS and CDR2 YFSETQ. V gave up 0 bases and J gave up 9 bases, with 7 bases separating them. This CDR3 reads CASSLVSGSPLHF. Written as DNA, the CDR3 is TGCGCCAGCAGCTTGGTGTCGGGTTCACCCCTCCACTTT.

The CDR3 reads CASSPSTSGSYEQYF. As DNA, the CDR3 is TGTGCCAGCAGCCCCAGTACTAGCGGGAGCTACGAGCAGTACTTC. The chain has TRBV11-2 and TRBJ2-7; 11 bases map to TRBD2. V lost 5 bases, J lost 3 bases, and 6 bases stayed unmatched. The CDR3 has 15 residues. Germline V lookup: CDR1 SGHAT, CDR2 FQNNGV. The whole variable domain, filled in from reference TRBV11-2 and TRBJ2-7, reads EAGVAQSPRYKIIEKRQSVAFWCNPISGHATLYWYQQILGQGPKLLIQFQNNGVVDDSQLPKDRFSAERLKGVDSTLKIQPAKLEDSAVYLCASSPSTSGSYEQYFGPGTRLTVT.

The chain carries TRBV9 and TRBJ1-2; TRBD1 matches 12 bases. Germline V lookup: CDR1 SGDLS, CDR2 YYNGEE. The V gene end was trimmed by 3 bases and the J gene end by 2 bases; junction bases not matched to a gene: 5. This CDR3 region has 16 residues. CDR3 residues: CASSGPGQGANYGYTF. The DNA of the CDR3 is TGTGCCAGCAGCGGACCGGGACAGGGGGCAAACTATGGCTACACCTTC.

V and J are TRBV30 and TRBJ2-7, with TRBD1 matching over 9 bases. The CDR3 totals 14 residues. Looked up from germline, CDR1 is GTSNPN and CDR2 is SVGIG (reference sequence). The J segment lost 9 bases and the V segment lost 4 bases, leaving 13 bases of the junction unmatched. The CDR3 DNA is TGTGCCTGGATCGGGACAGGGCCTTTACCAAGGCAGTACTTC. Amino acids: CAWIGTGPLPRQYF.

The DNA for the CDR3 is TGTGCCAGCAGGGAGACTAGCGGCACCTCCTACAATGAGCAGTTCTTC. This codes for CASRETSGTSYNEQFF. The rearrangement uses TRBV2 and TRBJ2-1; the match to TRBD2 covers 9 bases. CDR1 SNHLY and CDR2 FYNNEI come from the germline V gene. This CDR3 contains 16 residues. Losses at the gene ends were 6 bases for V and 0 bases for J; bases not matched to a gene: 6.

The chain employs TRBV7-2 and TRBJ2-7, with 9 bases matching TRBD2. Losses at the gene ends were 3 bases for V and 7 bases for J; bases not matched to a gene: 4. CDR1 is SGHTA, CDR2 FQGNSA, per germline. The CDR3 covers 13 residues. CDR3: CASSFSGRGEQYF. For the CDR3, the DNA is TGTGCCAGCAGCTTTAGCGGGAGAGGGGAGCAGTACTTC. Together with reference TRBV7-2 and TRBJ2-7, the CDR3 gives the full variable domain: GAGVSQSPSNKVTEKGKDVELRCDPISGHTALYWYRQSLGQGLEFLIYFQGNSAPDKSGLPSDRFSAERTGGSVSTLTIQRTQQEDSAVYLCASSFSGRGEQYFGPGTRLTVT.

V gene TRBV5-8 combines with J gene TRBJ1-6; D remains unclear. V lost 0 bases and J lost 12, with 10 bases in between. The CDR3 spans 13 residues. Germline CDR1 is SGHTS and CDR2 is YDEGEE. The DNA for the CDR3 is TGTGCCAGCAGCTTGGGTAGCCCAAAACCCCTCCACTTT. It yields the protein CASSLGSPKPLHF. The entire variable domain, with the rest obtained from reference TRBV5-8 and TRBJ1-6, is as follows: EAGVTQSPTHLIKTRGQQATLRCSPISGHTSVYWYQQALGLGLQFLLWYDEGEERNRGNFPPRFSGRQFPNYSSELNVNALELEDSALYLCASSLGSPKPLHFGNGTRLTVT.

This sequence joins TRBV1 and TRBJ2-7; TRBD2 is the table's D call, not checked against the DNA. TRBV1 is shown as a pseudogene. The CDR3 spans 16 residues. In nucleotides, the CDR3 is TGCACCAGCAGTCCCCCCCTGGCGGGATCCTCCTACGAGCAGTACTTC. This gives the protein CTSSPPLAGSSYEQYF.

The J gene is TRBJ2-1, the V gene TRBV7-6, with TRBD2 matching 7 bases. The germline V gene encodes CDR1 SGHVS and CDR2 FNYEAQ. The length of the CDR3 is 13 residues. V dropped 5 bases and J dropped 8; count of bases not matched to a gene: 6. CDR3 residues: CASSDTTSHEQFF. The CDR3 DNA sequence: TGTGCCAGCAGCGATACGACTAGCCATGAGCAGTTCTTC.

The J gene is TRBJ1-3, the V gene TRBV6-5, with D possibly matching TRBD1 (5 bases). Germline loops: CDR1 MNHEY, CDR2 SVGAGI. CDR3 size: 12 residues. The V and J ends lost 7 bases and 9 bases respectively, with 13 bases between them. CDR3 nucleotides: TGTGCCAGCATACTGAACGGGGGCACCATATATTTT. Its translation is CASILNGGTIYF.

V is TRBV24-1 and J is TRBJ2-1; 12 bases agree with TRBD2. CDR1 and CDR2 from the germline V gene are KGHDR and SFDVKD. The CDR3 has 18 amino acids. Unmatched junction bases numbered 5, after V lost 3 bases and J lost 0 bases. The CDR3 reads CATSDPGLAGHSYNEQFF. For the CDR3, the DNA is TGTGCCACCAGTGATCCCGGACTAGCGGGGCACTCCTACAATGAGCAGTTCTTC.

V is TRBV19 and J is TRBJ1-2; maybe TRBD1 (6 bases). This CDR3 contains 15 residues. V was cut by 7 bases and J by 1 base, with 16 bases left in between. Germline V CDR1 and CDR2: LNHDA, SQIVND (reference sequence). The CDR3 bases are TGTGCCAGTACCCGTTCCCTGGACAGTAACTATGGCTACACCTTC. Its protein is CASTRSLDSNYGYTF. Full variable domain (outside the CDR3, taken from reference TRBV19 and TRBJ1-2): DGGITQSPKYLFRKEGQNVTLSCEQNLNHDAMYWYRQDPGQGLRLIYYSQIVNDFQKGDIAEGYSVSREKKESFPLTVTSAQKNPTAFYLCASTRSLDSNYGYTFGSGTRLTVV.

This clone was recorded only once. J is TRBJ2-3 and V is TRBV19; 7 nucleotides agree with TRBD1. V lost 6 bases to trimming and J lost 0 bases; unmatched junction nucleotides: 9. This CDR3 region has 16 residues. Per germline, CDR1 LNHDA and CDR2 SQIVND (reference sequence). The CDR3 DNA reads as TGTGCCAGTAGCCCACTCCCGGGACAGAGCACAGATACGCAGTATTTT. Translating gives CASSPLPGQSTDTQYF.